Here is one TCR beta chain with its context. Its antigen is currently unknown. The data originate from a study of cytomegalovirus exposure and HLA in healthy donors. General observations from the study: An analysis that came later showed most CMV-associated TCR beta chains appearing HLA-restricted. A missense variant in DCLRE1C was later tied to TCR beta V- and J-gene trimming.

The PCR ran on 60 Vbeta and 13 Jbeta primers. Assay: immunoSEQ multiplex PCR; the TCRdb copy retains only in-frame clones and omits some. The sample includes about 130,000 clones, approximately 17% of them seen just once. Germline CDR1 and CDR2: SGHRS and YFSETQ. This CDR3 has 14 amino acids. V gave up 0 bases and J gave up 2 bases, with 7 bases separating them. The receptor comes from a female donor in good health and CMV-seropositive. V gene TRBV5-1 combines with J gene TRBJ2-3; D perhaps matches TRBD2 (6 bases). Sequenced sample: PBMCs. Here the CDR3 reads CASSLGDSTDTQYF. CDR3 DNA: TGCGCCAGCAGCTTGGGGGACTCCACAGATACGCAGTATTTT. Combining the CDR3 with reference TRBV5-1 and TRBJ2-3 gives the whole variable domain KAGVTQTPRYLIKTRGQQVTLSCSPISGHRSVSWYQQTPGQGLQFLFEYFSETQRNKGNFPGRFSGRQFSNSRSEMNVSTLELGDSALYLCASSLGDSTDTQYFGPGTRLTVL.